This TCR beta chain was documented in a study of T cells in narcolepsy. Only in-frame clones appear in the TCRdb table, and some are missing; sequencing was by immunoSEQ multiplex PCR. This table has tens of thousands of clones, about 60% appearing once. Remarks on this clone: The antigen is unknown.

General observations from the study: Same-patient CSF and blood CD4+ T cell clonotypes included HCRT-specific and TRIB2-specific autoreactive ones.

This CDR3 is built from 12 residues. Germline V gives CDR1 GTSNPN, CDR2 SVGIG (reference sequence). V lost 5 bases and J lost 8; bases outside the gene matches: 4. The chain employs TRBV30 and TRBJ1-4; 8 nucleotides agree with TRBD1. Sequenced: memory (CD45RA-) CD4+ T cells from blood. This TCR was recovered from a human donor in good health. The CDR3 protein is CAWAGQVEKLFF. Written as DNA, the CDR3 is TGTGCCTGGGCGGGACAGGTGGAAAAACTGTTTTTT.